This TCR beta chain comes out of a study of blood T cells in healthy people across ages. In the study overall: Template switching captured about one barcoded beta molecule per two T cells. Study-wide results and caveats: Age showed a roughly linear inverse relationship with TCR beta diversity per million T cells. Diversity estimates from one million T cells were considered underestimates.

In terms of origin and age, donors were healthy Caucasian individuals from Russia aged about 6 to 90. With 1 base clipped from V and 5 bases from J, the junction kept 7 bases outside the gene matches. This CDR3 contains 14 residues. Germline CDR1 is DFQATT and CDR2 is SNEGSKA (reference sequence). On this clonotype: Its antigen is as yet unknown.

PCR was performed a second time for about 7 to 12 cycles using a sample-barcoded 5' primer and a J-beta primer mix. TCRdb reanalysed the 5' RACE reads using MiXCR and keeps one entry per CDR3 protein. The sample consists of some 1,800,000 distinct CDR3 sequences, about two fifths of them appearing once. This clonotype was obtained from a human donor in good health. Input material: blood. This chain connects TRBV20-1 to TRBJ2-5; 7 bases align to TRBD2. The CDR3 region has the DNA TGCAGTGCTAGAGTGGGGGGGTATGGGGAGACCCAGTACTTC. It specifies CSARVGGYGETQYF.